A selection of T cell receptor beta chains follows, all from one sample in a study of blood T cells in healthy people across ages. MiXCR, applied by TCRdb to the 5' RACE reads, yields one record per CDR3 protein. The sample lists about 1 million distinct CDR3 sequences, 40% to 45% occurring once. Sequenced sample: blood. The receptors shown here come from a woman aged 55-70 years in good health. CDR3s include the opening cysteine and the closing phenylalanine or tryptophan. Fields, in order: J gene, D gene, V gene, clone size, CDR3 DNA, CDR3 protein. The D gene is left open where the match is weak. Rows give clone size only sometimes, using once, few, many, or a class for an expanded clone.

J: TRBJ1-6
D: NA
V: TRBV20-1
size: few
DNA: TGCAGTGCTAGAACCAATAATTCACCCCTCCACTTT
CDR3: CSARTNNSPLHF

J: TRBJ1-1
D: NA
V: TRBV5-1
size: once
DNA: TGCGCCAGCAGCCCCCCCCAGGGACGGACTGAAGCTTTCTTT
CDR3: CASSPPQGRTEAFF

J: TRBJ2-7
D: TRBD1
V: TRBV7-9
size: few
DNA: TGTGCCATCCCCCCGGGACAGGGCATCTACGAGCAGTACTTC
CDR3: CAIPPGQGIYEQYF

J: TRBJ2-5
D: NA
V: TRBV20-1
size: NA
DNA: TGCAGTGCTAGAGACAGGGTAGGAGAGGAGACCCAGTACTTC
CDR3: CSARDRVGEETQYF

J: TRBJ2-7
D: NA
V: TRBV4-1
size: NA
DNA: TGCGCCAGCAGCCAAGGAAGTGACCCTCCTTACGAGCAGTACTTC
CDR3: CASSQGSDPPYEQYF

J: TRBJ2-7
D: NA
V: TRBV7-9
size: NA
DNA: TGTGCCAGCAGCTTAGAGGCGGATAGGTACGAGCAGTACTTC
CDR3: CASSLEADRYEQYF

J: TRBJ2-6
D: NA
V: TRBV27
size: NA
DNA: TGTACCAGCAGTTCACAGGTCTCTGGGGCCAACGTCCTGACTTTC
CDR3: CTSSSQVSGANVLTF

J: TRBJ2-3
D: NA
V: TRBV9
size: few
DNA: TGTGCCAGCAGCGTAGCGGTCCCAAGACAGATGGAGGAGGGTAGCACAGATACGCAGTATTTT
CDR3: CASSVAVPRQMEEGSTDTQYF

J: TRBJ2-5
D: TRBD2
V: TRBV12-3/TRBV12-4
size: many
DNA: TGTGCCAGCAGTTCGACTAGCGGGAGACGGGAGACCCAGTACTTC
CDR3: CASSSTSGRRETQYF

J: TRBJ2-5
D: NA
V: TRBV6-4
size: few
DNA: TGTGCCAGCAGTGACGGGGCAGCTAGACGGGAGACCCAGTACTTC
CDR3: CASSDGAARRETQYF

J: TRBJ2-1
D: NA
V: TRBV20-1
size: few
DNA: TGCAGTGCTGGCGCGGGGGAGCAGTTCTTC
CDR3: CSAGAGEQFF

J: TRBJ2-3
D: NA
V: TRBV24-1
size: NA
DNA: TGTGCCACCAGTGACAACAGGGCTGTAGATACGCAGTATTTT
CDR3: CATSDNRAVDTQYF

J: TRBJ2-5
D: NA
V: TRBV5-6
size: NA
DNA: TGTGCCAGCAGCTTGGTGGCAGGGGTCTTTCAAGAGACCCAGTACTTC
CDR3: CASSLVAGVFQETQYF

J: TRBJ2-1
D: TRBD2
V: TRBV20-1
size: NA
DNA: TGCAGTGCTAGAGGGGCTAGCGGTTTCTCCTACAATGAGCAGTTCTTC
CDR3: CSARGASGFSYNEQFF

J: TRBJ2-7
D: NA
V: TRBV6-2/TRBV6-3
size: NA
DNA: TGTGCCAGCAGGGTTCCCACCTTCACCTACGAGCAGTACTTC
CDR3: CASRVPTFTYEQYF

J: TRBJ1-5
D: NA
V: TRBV1
size: NA
DNA: TGCACCAGCAGCCAAGCTTGTCAGCCCCAGCATTTT
CDR3: CTSSQACQPQHF

J: TRBJ2-7
D: TRBD2
V: TRBV3-1
size: many
DNA: TGTGCCAGCAGCCCGGGACTAGCGGGGACCTACGAGCAGTACTTC
CDR3: CASSPGLAGTYEQYF

J: TRBJ2-7
D: NA
V: TRBV28
size: few
DNA: TGTGCCAGCAGTCAAGACCGGGACTCCACCTACGAGCAGTACTTC
CDR3: CASSQDRDSTYEQYF

J: TRBJ1-2
D: TRBD1
V: TRBV28
size: NA
DNA: TGTGCCAGTAGGAGGCCGGAGACAGGGTACGGCTACACCTTC
CDR3: CASRRPETGYGYTF

J: TRBJ2-4
D: NA
V: TRBV4-2
size: many
DNA: TGTGCCAGCAGCCAAGGTCAGGGGGGCGGGGAAAACATTCAGTACTTC
CDR3: CASSQGQGGGENIQYF

J: TRBJ2-7
D: NA
V: TRBV20-1
size: NA
DNA: TGCAGTCCACCTTTTGGAGGGGACTCCTACGAGCAGTACTTC
CDR3: CSPPFGGDSYEQYF

J: TRBJ2-2
D: NA
V: TRBV18
size: NA
DNA: TGTGCCAGCTCACCAACCAGGCGCCCAAACACCGGGGAGCTGTTTTTT
CDR3: CASSPTRRPNTGELFF

J: TRBJ2-3
D: NA
V: TRBV2
size: few
DNA: TGTGCCAGCAGTGAAAACGGGCTAAGCACAGATACGCAGTATTTT
CDR3: CASSENGLSTDTQYF

J: TRBJ2-3
D: NA
V: TRBV15
size: NA
DNA: TGTGCCACCAGCAGAGATAGCGGCCTTAGTCGAACAGATACGCAGTATTTT
CDR3: CATSRDSGLSRTDTQYF

J: TRBJ2-5
D: TRBD2
V: TRBV5-1
size: NA
DNA: TGCGCCAGCAGCCCGACTAGCGGTCTACAAGAGACCCAGTACTTC
CDR3: CASSPTSGLQETQYF